This T cell receptor (beta chain) was captured in a study of blood T cell repertoires in COVID-19. The wider study: COVID-19 samples collected from the United States, Italy and Spain covered acute and convalescent phases. Nucleic acid was either cDNA or gDNA, and it came from T cells, B-cell-depleted T cells, or PBMCs.

This clone was recorded only once. Participants were aged roughly 18 to 95 years, lived in under 30 US areas, and enrolled virtually. V was trimmed by 2 bases and J by 8 bases, leaving 12 bases between them. CDR1 and CDR2 (germline): LGHNA, YNFKEQ. The CDR3 totals 13 residues. The table came from immunoSEQ multiplex PCR; TCRdb's copy has only in-frame clones and leaves some out. The sample holds 300,000 to 350,000 clones, roughly 87% seen once. The V and J genes are TRBV4-2 and TRBJ1-2; D unresolved. This receptor was identified in a woman younger than 30 who had recovered from COVID-19. The sequenced material came from PBMCs or T cells enriched from blood (not recorded which). The CDR3 nucleotides read TGTGCCAGCAGCCAATTAGACCGGGTGGGCTACACCTTC. Translating gives CASSQLDRVGYTF.